This is a list of T cell receptor beta chains from one sample in a study of CD8 T cells in ankylosing spondylitis. Via MiXCR, TCRdb re-called the 5' RACE reads, giving one row per CDR3 protein. The sample holds some 840,000 distinct CDR3 sequences, about 11% seen once. What was sequenced was blood, either unsorted or a sorted T cell fraction (not recorded which). These TCRs come from a male donor with ankylosing spondylitis. Both conserved end residues are part of each CDR3. D genes are given only for firm matches. Not every row has a clone size; where given, it reads once, few, many or a size class.

TRBV5-1	NA	TRBJ2-1	few	TGCGCCAGCAGCCGGAGCCCACGCAGCTTCAATGAGCAGTTCTTC	CASSRSPRSFNEQFF
TRBV6-2/TRBV6-3	NA	TRBJ2-7	NA	TGTGCCAGCAGTTATTATTACAGGGATGCTTCCTACGAGCAGTACTTC	CASSYYYRDASYEQYF
TRBV4-2	NA	TRBJ1-3	many	TGTGCCAGCAGCCAAGTGGCGTCAGGGGCGGGTGGAAACACCATATATTTT	CASSQVASGAGGNTIYF
TRBV5-1	TRBD1	TRBJ2-7	many	TGCGCCAGCAGCCTTCCAAGACAGGGAGACAACGAGCAGTACTTC	CASSLPRQGDNEQYF
TRBV29-1	NA	TRBJ1-1	few	TGCAGCTTCCAAAGGTCCCATGAAGCTTTCTTT	CSFQRSHEAFF
TRBV12-3/TRBV12-4	TRBD2	TRBJ2-1	NA	TGTGCCAGCACCAACGGACTAGCGGGGGCTGATGAGCAGTTCTTC	CASTNGLAGADEQFF
TRBV10-2	NA	TRBJ2-7	NA	TGCGCCAGCAGTGAGTCAGAGATAACAAAGGTCGAGCAGTACTTC	CASSESEITKVEQYF
TRBV28	TRBD1	TRBJ2-5	few	TGTGCCAGCACTAGGACAGGGTATATGGGGCAAGAGACCCAGTACTTC	CASTRTGYMGQETQYF
TRBV5-5	NA	TRBJ1-6	NA	TGTGCCAGCAGCTTGGAGGACAGCTATAATTCACCCCTCCACTTT	CASSLEDSYNSPLHF
TRBV20-1	NA	TRBJ1-1	NA	TGCAGTGCTTTGGGCAGGGAAAACACTGAAGCTTTCTTT	CSALGRENTEAFF
TRBV20-1	TRBD2	TRBJ2-1	NA	TGCAGTGCTAGGGGGGATCTGGGGCGGGAGGGCCGGCCCTACAATGAGCAGTTCTTC	CSARGDLGREGRPYNEQFF
TRBV27	NA	TRBJ1-2	NA	TGTGCCAGCAGTTTATACGGGGGCGAACCCTATGGCTACACCTTC	CASSLYGGEPYGYTF